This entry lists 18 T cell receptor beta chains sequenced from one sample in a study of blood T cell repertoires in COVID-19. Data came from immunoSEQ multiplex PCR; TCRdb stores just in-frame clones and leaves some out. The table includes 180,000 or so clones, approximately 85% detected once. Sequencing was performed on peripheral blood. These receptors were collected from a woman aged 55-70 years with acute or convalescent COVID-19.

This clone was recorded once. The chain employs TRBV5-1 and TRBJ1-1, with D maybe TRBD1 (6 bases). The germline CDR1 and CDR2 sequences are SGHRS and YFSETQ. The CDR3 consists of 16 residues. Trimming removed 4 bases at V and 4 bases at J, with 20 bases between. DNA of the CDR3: TGCGCCAGCAGCCCGGGGACAATTGTGTTGAGCACTGAAGCTTTCTTT. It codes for CASSPGTIVLSTEAFF.

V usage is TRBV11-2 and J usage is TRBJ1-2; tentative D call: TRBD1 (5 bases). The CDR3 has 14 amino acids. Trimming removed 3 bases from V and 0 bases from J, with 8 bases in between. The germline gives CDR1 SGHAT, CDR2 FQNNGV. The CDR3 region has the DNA TGTGCCAGCAGCTTGGACATAGCTAACTATGGCTACACCTTC. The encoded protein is CASSLDIANYGYTF. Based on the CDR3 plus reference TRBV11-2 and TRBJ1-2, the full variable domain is EAGVAQSPRYKIIEKRQSVAFWCNPISGHATLYWYQQILGQGPKLLIQFQNNGVVDDSQLPKDRFSAERLKGVDSTLKIQPAKLEDSAVYLCASSLDIANYGYTFGSGTRLTVV.

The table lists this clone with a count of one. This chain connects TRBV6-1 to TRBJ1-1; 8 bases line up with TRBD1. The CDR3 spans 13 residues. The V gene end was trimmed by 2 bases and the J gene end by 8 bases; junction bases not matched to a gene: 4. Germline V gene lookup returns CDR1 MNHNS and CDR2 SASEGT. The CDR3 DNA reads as TGTGCCAGCAGTGAACAGGGGGCACGGGAAGCTTTCTTT. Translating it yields CASSEQGAREAFF.

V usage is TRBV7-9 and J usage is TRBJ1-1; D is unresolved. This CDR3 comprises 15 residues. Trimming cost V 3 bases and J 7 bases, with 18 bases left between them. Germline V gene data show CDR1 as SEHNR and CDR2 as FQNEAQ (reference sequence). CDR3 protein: CASSFLGVERVEAFF. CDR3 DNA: TGTGCCAGCAGCTTTCTCGGGGTAGAGCGGGTTGAAGCTTTCTTT.

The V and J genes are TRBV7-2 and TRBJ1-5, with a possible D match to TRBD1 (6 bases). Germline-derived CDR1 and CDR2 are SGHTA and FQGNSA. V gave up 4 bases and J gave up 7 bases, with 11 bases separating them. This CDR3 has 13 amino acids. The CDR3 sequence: CASSSQGMQPQHF. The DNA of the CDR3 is TGTGCCAGCAGCTCACAGGGTATGCAGCCCCAGCATTTT. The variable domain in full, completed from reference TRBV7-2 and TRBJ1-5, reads GAGVSQSPSNKVTEKGKDVELRCDPISGHTALYWYRQSLGQGLEFLIYFQGNSAPDKSGLPSDRFSAERTGGSVSTLTIQRTQQEDSAVYLCASSSQGMQPQHFGDGTRLSIL.

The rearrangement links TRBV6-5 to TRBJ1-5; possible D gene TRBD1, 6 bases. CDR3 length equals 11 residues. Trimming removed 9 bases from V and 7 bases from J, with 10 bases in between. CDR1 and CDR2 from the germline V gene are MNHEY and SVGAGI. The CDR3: CAREGGQPQHF. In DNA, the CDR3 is TGTGCCAGGGAGGGGGGGCAGCCCCAGCATTTT.

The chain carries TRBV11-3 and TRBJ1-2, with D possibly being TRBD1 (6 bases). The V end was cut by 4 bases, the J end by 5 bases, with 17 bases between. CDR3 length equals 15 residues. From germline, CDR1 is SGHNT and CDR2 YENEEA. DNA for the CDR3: TGTGCCAGCAGCTCCCAATCCGGGACATCTTATGGCTACACCTTC. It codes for CASSSQSGTSYGYTF.

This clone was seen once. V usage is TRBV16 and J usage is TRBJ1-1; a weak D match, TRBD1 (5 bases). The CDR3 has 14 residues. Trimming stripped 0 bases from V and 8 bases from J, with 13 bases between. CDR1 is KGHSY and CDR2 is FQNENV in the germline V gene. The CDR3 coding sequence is TGTGCCAGCAGCCAATCGACAGTGAGTACCGAAGCTTTCTTT. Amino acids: CASSQSTVSTEAFF.

The CDR3 loop reads CASSRRLGQGNIQYF. The CDR3 coding sequence is TGTGCCAGCAGCAGACGCCTGGGGCAGGGAAACATTCAGTACTTC. The chain employs TRBV6-5 and TRBJ2-4; D may be TRBD1 (5 bases). Trimming took off 6 bases at V and 6 bases at J, with 18 bases between the two ends. The CDR3 spans 15 residues. Germline values: CDR1 MNHEY, CDR2 SVGAGI.

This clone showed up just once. The CDR3: CSATDTYNSPLHF. CDR3 coding DNA: TGCAGTGCTACTGACACTTATAATTCACCCCTCCACTTT. The chain uses TRBV20-1 and TRBJ1-6; no reliable D call. Trimming cost V 4 bases and J 4 bases, with 8 bases left between them. This CDR3 comprises 13 residues. Per the germline V gene, CDR1 is DFQATT and CDR2 is SNEGSKA (reference sequence).

This CDR3 is CASSLVGLAGGGAKNIQYF. Written as DNA, the CDR3 is TGTGCCAGCAGCTTAGTGGGACTAGCGGGAGGTGGGGCCAAAAACATTCAGTACTTC. The chain links TRBV11-3 to TRBJ2-4; TRBD2 agrees at 15 bases. Germline-derived CDR1 and CDR2 are SGHNT and YENEEA. J gave up 1 base and V 1 base, and 5 bases lay outside the gene matches. There are 19 residues in the CDR3.

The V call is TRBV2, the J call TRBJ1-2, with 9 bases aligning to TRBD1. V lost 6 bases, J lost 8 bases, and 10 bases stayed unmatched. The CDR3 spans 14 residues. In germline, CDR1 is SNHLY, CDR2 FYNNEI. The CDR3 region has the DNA TGTGCCAGCAGGAAACAGGGGGCGAGGGAGGGCTACACCTTC. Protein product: CASRKQGAREGYTF.

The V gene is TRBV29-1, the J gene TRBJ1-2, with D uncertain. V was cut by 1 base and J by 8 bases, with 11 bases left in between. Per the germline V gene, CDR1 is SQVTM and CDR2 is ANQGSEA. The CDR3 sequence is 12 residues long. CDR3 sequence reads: CSVEAGLGGYTF. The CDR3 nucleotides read TGCAGCGTTGAAGCGGGTCTTGGCGGCTACACCTTC.

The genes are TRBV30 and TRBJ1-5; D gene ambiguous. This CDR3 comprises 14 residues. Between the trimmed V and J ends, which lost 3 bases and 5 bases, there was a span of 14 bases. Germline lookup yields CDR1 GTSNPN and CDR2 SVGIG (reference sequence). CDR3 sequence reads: CAWRDTLSHQPQHF. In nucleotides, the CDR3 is TGTGCCTGGAGAGATACCCTCAGTCATCAGCCCCAGCATTTT.

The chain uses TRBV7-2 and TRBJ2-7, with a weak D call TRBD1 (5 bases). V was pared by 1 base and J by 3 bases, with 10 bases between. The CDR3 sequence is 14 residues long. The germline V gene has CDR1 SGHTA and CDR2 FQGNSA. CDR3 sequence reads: CASSLGGSVYEQYF. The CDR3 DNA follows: TGTGCCAGCAGCTTAGGGGGCTCAGTCTACGAGCAGTACTTC.

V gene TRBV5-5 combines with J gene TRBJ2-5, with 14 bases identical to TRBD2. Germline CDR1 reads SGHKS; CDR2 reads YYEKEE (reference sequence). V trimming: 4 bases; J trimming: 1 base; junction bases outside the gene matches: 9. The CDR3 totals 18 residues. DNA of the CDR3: TGTGCCAGCAGCAAAGGACTAGCGGGAGGCCTCTCCCAAGAGACCCAGTACTTC. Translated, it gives CASSKGLAGGLSQETQYF.

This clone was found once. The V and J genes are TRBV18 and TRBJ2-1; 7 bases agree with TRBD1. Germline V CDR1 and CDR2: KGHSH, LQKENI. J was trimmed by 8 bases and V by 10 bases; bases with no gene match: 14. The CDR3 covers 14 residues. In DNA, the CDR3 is TGTGCCACCCTTGAGGAGCACCAGGGGGATGAGCAGTTCTTC. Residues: CATLEEHQGDEQFF. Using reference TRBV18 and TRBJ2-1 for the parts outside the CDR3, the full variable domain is NAGVMQNPRHLVRRRGQEARLRCSPMKGHSHVYWYRQLPEEGLKFMVYLQKENIIDESGMPKERFSAEFPKEGPSILRIQQVVRGDSAAYFCATLEEHQGDEQFFGPGTRLTVL.

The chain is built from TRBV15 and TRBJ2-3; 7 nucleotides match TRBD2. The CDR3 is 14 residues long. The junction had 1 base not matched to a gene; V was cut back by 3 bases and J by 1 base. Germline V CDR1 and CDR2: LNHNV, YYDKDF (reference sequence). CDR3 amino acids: CATSRGGGTDTQYF. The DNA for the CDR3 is TGTGCCACCAGCAGGGGAGGGGGCACAGATACGCAGTATTTT.